A single sample gave rise to the 14 T cell receptor beta chains below, sequenced in a study of blood T cell repertoires in COVID-19. The assay was immunoSEQ multiplex PCR, and TCRdb's table has in-frame clones only and misses some. This table has about 240,000 clones, approximately 86% appearing once. Source material: PBMCs or T cells enriched from blood (not recorded which). These receptors all come from a woman between 40 and 55 years old with acute COVID-19.

The chain recombines TRBV4-1 with TRBJ2-1, with TRBD2 matching 9 bases. Germline V gives CDR1 MGHRA, CDR2 YSYEKL. There are 14 residues in the CDR3. V trimming: 3 bases; J trimming: 7 bases; junction bases outside the gene matches: 4. CDR3 loop: CASSQVAGENEQFF. CDR3 sequence (DNA): TGCGCCAGCAGCCAGGTAGCGGGAGAGAATGAGCAGTTCTTC.

This clone was counted once. This sequence joins TRBV2 and TRBJ1-2, with 7 bases fitting TRBD1. Trimming removed 6 bases from V and 9 bases from J; junction bases left unmatched: 13. The length of the CDR3 is 14 residues. CDR1 and CDR2 (germline): SNHLY, FYNNEI. The CDR3 DNA follows: TGTGCCAGCAGCGAACAGGGGATTTCTTCTAGCTACACCTTC. This codes for CASSEQGISSSYTF.

V usage is TRBV18 and J usage is TRBJ2-6; 9 bases match TRBD1. V shed 3 bases, J shed 0 bases, and the junction held 12 bases outside the gene matches. The CDR3 is made up of 20 amino acids. Germline V gene data show CDR1 as KGHSH and CDR2 as LQKENI. CDR3 residues: CASSPTPSGQGSSGANVLTF. Written as DNA, the CDR3 is TGTGCCAGCTCACCGACGCCCTCTGGACAGGGGAGCTCTGGGGCCAACGTCCTGACTTTC.

This sequence joins TRBV5-1 and TRBJ2-7, with D possibly TRBD2 on 5 matching bases. CDR3 length: 13 amino acids. Trimming cost V 4 bases and J 6 bases, with 14 bases left between them. Germline lookup yields CDR1 SGHRS and CDR2 YFSETQ. CDR3 nucleotides: TGCGCCAGCAGCCCAACGGGGTTGGGCGAGCAGTACTTC. As protein: CASSPTGLGEQYF.

This clone occurred a few times. This chain joins TRBV21-1 and TRBJ1-1; the D call in the table, TRBD1, was not verified against the DNA. TRBV21-1 is deemed a pseudogene. The length of the CDR3 is 12 residues. CDR3 sequence: CASPQGWTEAFF. The CDR3 DNA reads TGTGCCAGCCCACAGGGATGGACTGAAGCTTTCTTT.

The rearrangement links TRBV19 to TRBJ2-7, with TRBD2 matching 7 bases. There are 14 residues in the CDR3. V lost 5 bases and J lost 3; bases outside the gene matches: 7. In germline, CDR1 is LNHDA, CDR2 SQIVND (reference sequence). CDR3 DNA: TGTGCCAGTAGTCCCGGCGGGGGTCTCTACGAGCAGTACTTC. Translating it yields CASSPGGGLYEQYF. The full variable domain, its missing parts supplied by reference TRBV19 and TRBJ2-7, is DGGITQSPKYLFRKEGQNVTLSCEQNLNHDAMYWYRQDPGQGLRLIYYSQIVNDFQKGDIAEGYSVSREKKESFPLTVTSAQKNPTAFYLCASSPGGGLYEQYFGPGTRLTVT.

CDR3 loop: CASSFSGRDEQYF. The CDR3 DNA reads TGTGCCAGCAGCTTTAGCGGGAGGGACGAGCAGTACTTC. V usage is TRBV5-4 and J usage is TRBJ2-7; 11 nucleotides align to TRBD2. After removal of 2 bases from V and 5 bases from J, the junction contained 0 bases not matched to a gene. Per germline, CDR1 SGHNT and CDR2 YYREEE (reference sequence). There are 13 residues in the CDR3.

The chain has TRBV3-1 (or the pseudogene TRBV3-2) and TRBJ2-7; tentative D call: TRBD2 (5 bases). From germline, CDR1 is LGHDT and CDR2 YNNKEL (reference sequence). CDR3 size: 13 residues. The germline V and J ends were trimmed by 1 base and 7 bases, with 11 bases remaining between them. The CDR3 nucleotides read TGTGCCAGCAGCCAAGGTATCAGCGGAGAGCAGTACTTC. Protein: CASSQGISGEQYF.

J is TRBJ2-7 and V is TRBV19; D gene ambiguous. Germline loops: CDR1 LNHDA, CDR2 SQIVND (reference sequence). The CDR3 consists of 18 residues. V lost 4 bases and J lost 0, with 22 bases in between. The CDR3 loop is CASSSGLEHDSPSYEQYF. CDR3 in DNA: TGTGCCAGTAGTAGCGGCCTAGAACATGATTCTCCCTCCTACGAGCAGTACTTC.

V gene TRBV23-1 combines with J gene TRBJ2-1; 9 nucleotides align to TRBD1. TRBV23-1 is marked as an open reading frame, function uncertain. Trimming at V came to 8 bases and at J to 3 bases, leaving 11 bases not matched to a gene. The CDR3 loop spans 16 amino acids. The CDR3 DNA sequence: TGCGCCAGCGCCTACGCCGGGACAGGGTGCTACAATGAGCAGTTCTTC. It encodes CASAYAGTGCYNEQFF.

The chain carries TRBV6-5 and TRBJ1-6, with TRBD1 matching over 7 bases. This CDR3 has 15 amino acids. The V and J ends lost 6 bases and 6 bases, in that order; junction bases with no gene match: 8. CDR1 is MNHEY, CDR2 SVGAGI, per germline. This CDR3 reads CASRKAQGVNSPLHF. In DNA, the CDR3 is TGTGCCAGCAGGAAGGCTCAGGGGGTTAATTCACCCCTCCACTTT.

This chain links TRBV7-6 with TRBJ1-2; 7 bases map to TRBD1. Per germline, CDR1 SGHVS and CDR2 FNYEAQ. The CDR3 loop spans 12 amino acids. The V and J ends lost 8 bases and 1 base, in that order; junction bases with no gene match: 1. CDR3 DNA sequence: TGTGCCAGCGGACAGGTTAACTATGGCTACACCTTC. Its protein is CASGQVNYGYTF.

This chain joins TRBV19 and TRBJ1-6; 8 nucleotides agree with TRBD1. The CDR3 sequence is 15 residues long. J was trimmed by 7 bases and V by 3 bases; bases with no gene match: 5. CDR1 and CDR2 from the germline V gene are LNHDA and SQIVND (reference sequence). The CDR3 loop is CASSIGQGRNSPLHF. The CDR3 nucleotides read TGTGCCAGTAGTATCGGACAGGGCCGAAATTCACCCCTCCACTTT. The variable domain in full, with the rest retrieved from reference TRBV19 and TRBJ1-6, is DGGITQSPKYLFRKEGQNVTLSCEQNLNHDAMYWYRQDPGQGLRLIYYSQIVNDFQKGDIAEGYSVSREKKESFPLTVTSAQKNPTAFYLCASSIGQGRNSPLHFGNGTRLTVT.

A word on this clone: The sample holds other DNA sequences that translate to the same CDR3. This chain links TRBV10-3 with TRBJ1-1, with 7 positions matching TRBD1. V was clipped by 6 bases and J by 2 bases; unmatched bases: 3. Germline V gene data show CDR1 as ENHRY and CDR2 as SYGVKD. The CDR3 runs to 13 residues. CDR3 sequence reads: CAIRDRVNTEAFF. CDR3 in DNA: TGTGCCATCAGAGACAGGGTAAACACTGAAGCTTTCTTT.